These T cell receptor beta chains were read from a single sample in a study of T cells in localized non-small cell lung cancer. Profiling relied on immunoSEQ multiplex PCR, and the TCRdb table lists in-frame clones only, not all of them. Of about 7,000 clones listed, around 52% are singletons. The source was lymph node tissue, collected before any cancer treatment. Receptors were obtained from a female donor older than 55 with stage I lung adenocarcinoma. CDR3s include the opening cysteine and the closing phenylalanine or tryptophan. Each record gives: J gene, V gene, clone size, CDR3 length, D gene, CDR3 DNA, CDR3 protein. A D gene is named only where the DNA matches it firmly. Clone size appears in some rows only: once, few, many, or a class for an expanded clone.

j_call: TRBJ2-2
v_call: TRBV15
clone_size: .
cdr3_length: 17
d_call: TRBD1
cdr3_nt: TGTGCCACCAGCAGAGAGCAGACAGGGGGCCGTACCGGGGAGCTGTTTTTT
cdr3_aa: CATSREQTGGRTGELFF

j_call: TRBJ1-2
v_call: TRBV19
clone_size: .
cdr3_length: 14
d_call: TRBD1
cdr3_nt: TGTGCCAGTAGTTTTGGCGACAGGGGCTATGGCTACACCTTC
cdr3_aa: CASSFGDRGYGYTF

j_call: TRBJ2-2
v_call: TRBV6-7
clone_size: .
cdr3_length: 11
d_call: .
cdr3_nt: TGTGCCAGCAGTGGGGTCGGGGAGCTGTTTTTT
cdr3_aa: CASSGVGELFF

j_call: TRBJ1-5
v_call: TRBV10-3
clone_size: .
cdr3_length: 15
d_call: TRBD1
cdr3_nt: TGTGCCAGTGGAGACCCGGACAGGGGGCATCAGCCCCAGCATTTT
cdr3_aa: CASGDPDRGHQPQHF

j_call: TRBJ1-1
v_call: TRBV19
clone_size: .
cdr3_length: 14
d_call: TRBD1
cdr3_nt: TGTGCCAGTAGTATAAGCCAGGGGGGCACTGAAGCTTTCTTT
cdr3_aa: CASSISQGGTEAFF

j_call: TRBJ2-3
v_call: TRBV28
clone_size: .
cdr3_length: 14
d_call: .
cdr3_nt: TGTGCCAGCAGTTTCGTAGCGGGCACAGATACGCAGTATTTT
cdr3_aa: CASSFVAGTDTQYF

j_call: TRBJ1-2
v_call: TRBV30
clone_size: .
cdr3_length: 15
d_call: TRBD1
cdr3_nt: TGTGCCTGGAGTGTACCCCGGACAGGGGGCTATGGCTACACCTTC
cdr3_aa: CAWSVPRTGGYGYTF

j_call: TRBJ2-2
v_call: TRBV15
clone_size: once
cdr3_length: 17
d_call: .
cdr3_nt: TGTGCCACCAGCGATCCAGCCGGCCAGGGGCTCACCGGGGAGCTGTTTTTT
cdr3_aa: CATSDPAGQGLTGELFF

j_call: TRBJ2-1
v_call: TRBV9
clone_size: few
cdr3_length: 13
d_call: TRBD2
cdr3_nt: TGTGCCAGCAGTGGACTAGTCGGGCGTGAGCAGTTCTTC
cdr3_aa: CASSGLVGREQFF

j_call: TRBJ2-5
v_call: TRBV6-8
clone_size: .
cdr3_length: 12
d_call: .
cdr3_nt: TGTGCCATCCGGGCCTCGCAAGAGACCCAGTACTTC
cdr3_aa: CAIRASQETQYF

j_call: TRBJ2-1
v_call: TRBV30
clone_size: .
cdr3_length: 12
d_call: .
cdr3_nt: TGTGCCTGGAGTGCGGTTAACTCTGAGCAGTTCTTC
cdr3_aa: CAWSAVNSEQFF

j_call: TRBJ2-5
v_call: TRBV28
clone_size: .
cdr3_length: 14
d_call: TRBD2
cdr3_nt: TGTGCCAGCATTGGGCGGGAGGTCCAAGAGACCCAGTACTTC
cdr3_aa: CASIGREVQETQYF

j_call: TRBJ1-1
v_call: TRBV6-8
clone_size: few
cdr3_length: 14
d_call: TRBD1
cdr3_nt: TGTGCCAGCAGCCAAGGGACAGGCCGCGCTGAAGCTTTCTTT
cdr3_aa: CASSQGTGRAEAFF

j_call: TRBJ1-5
v_call: TRBV28
clone_size: .
cdr3_length: 16
d_call: TRBD1
cdr3_nt: TGTGCCAGCAGGGCCAACACAGGGGGCGCAGAGCAGCCCCAGCATTTT
cdr3_aa: CASRANTGGAEQPQHF

j_call: TRBJ2-3
v_call: TRBV6-8
clone_size: few
cdr3_length: 14
d_call: TRBD2
cdr3_nt: TGTGCCAGCCAAAACACGGGGGGTTCGGATACGCAGTATTTT
cdr3_aa: CASQNTGGSDTQYF

j_call: TRBJ1-6
v_call: TRBV11-3
clone_size: .
cdr3_length: 18
d_call: .
cdr3_nt: TGTGCCAGCAGCCCCCCGTATCCGGGAAGCTCCTATAATTCACCCCTCCACTTT
cdr3_aa: CASSPPYPGSSYNSPLHF

j_call: TRBJ1-4
v_call: TRBV30
clone_size: .
cdr3_length: 14
d_call: .
cdr3_nt: TGTGCCAGTGAAGATGGGTCAACTAATGAAAAACTGTTTTTT
cdr3_aa: CASEDGSTNEKLFF

j_call: TRBJ2-5
v_call: TRBV28
clone_size: .
cdr3_length: 15
d_call: TRBD2
cdr3_nt: TGTGCCAGCAGTTTTGATTGGGAGGGCAAAGAGACCCAGTACTTC
cdr3_aa: CASSFDWEGKETQYF

j_call: TRBJ1-2
v_call: TRBV19
clone_size: .
cdr3_length: 13
d_call: TRBD1
cdr3_nt: TGTGCCAGTAGTATCTCCGGGACAGCCGGCTACACCTTC
cdr3_aa: CASSISGTAGYTF

j_call: TRBJ1-3
v_call: TRBV7-5
clone_size: few
cdr3_length: 15
d_call: .
cdr3_nt: TGTGCCAGCAGGAAACAGGGGTTTGCTGGAAACACCATATATTTT
cdr3_aa: CASRKQGFAGNTIYF

j_call: TRBJ1-1
v_call: TRBV23-1
clone_size: few
cdr3_length: 13
d_call: .
cdr3_nt: TGCGCCAGCAGCCAAAGGGGGGGCCTTGAAGCTTTCTTT
cdr3_aa: CASSQRGGLEAFF

j_call: TRBJ2-1
v_call: TRBV28
clone_size: .
cdr3_length: 12
d_call: .
cdr3_nt: TGTGCCAGCGTGGCAGTCCTAGGTGAGCAGTTCTTC
cdr3_aa: CASVAVLGEQFF

j_call: TRBJ1-4
v_call: TRBV19
clone_size: once
cdr3_length: 15
d_call: .
cdr3_nt: TGTGCCAGTAGTCCCATAGTCATCTCTAATGAAAAACTGTTTTTT
cdr3_aa: CASSPIVISNEKLFF

j_call: TRBJ1-3
v_call: TRBV19
clone_size: .
cdr3_length: 14
d_call: .
cdr3_nt: TGTGCCAGTAGGCCTTGGATCTCTGGAAACACCATATATTTT
cdr3_aa: CASRPWISGNTIYF